The 25 T cell receptor beta chains reported below all come from one sample, sequenced in a study of regulatory T cells in long-lasting Graves disease. Stated time point: newly diagnosed GD, antithyroid drugs for less than 3 months. Researchers made the TCR library from RNA that was extracted from PBMCs. Building of the TCR beta libraries involved iRepertoire HTBI primers and Arm-PCR of CDR3 regions. TCRdb re-analysed the multiplex PCR reads in MiXCR, keeping a single row per CDR3 protein. In the table there are 350,000 to 550,000 distinct CDR3 sequences, 16% of which are singletons. This sample also appeared in a second study, on T cells in Graves' hyperthyroidism and ophthalmopathy.

The sequencing used peripheral blood mononuclear cells (PBMCs), collected at new diagnosis, from a patient treated with antithyroid drugs. All receptors derive from a woman aged 18-35 years with Graves disease.

This clonotype was observed at least ten times. The chain is built from TRBV12-3 or TRBV12-4 and TRBJ2-7, with 10 bases matching TRBD2. CDR3 length equals 15 residues. The V gene end was trimmed by 6 bases and the J gene end by 5 bases; junction bases not matched to a gene: 10. This CDR3 reads CASRQLAGVTHEQYF. As DNA, the CDR3 is TGTGCCAGCAGACAGCTAGCGGGAGTTACTCACGAGCAGTACTTC.

The table lists this clonotype with many counts. The V call is TRBV28, the J call TRBJ1-2; 12 bases line up with TRBD1. This CDR3 is built from 16 residues. Germline CDR1 reads MDHEN; CDR2 reads SYDVKM. J was trimmed by 5 bases and V by 0 bases; bases with no gene match: 4. CDR3 sequence: CASSLWGQGAYYGYTF. The CDR3 nucleotides read TGTGCCAGCAGTTTATGGGGACAGGGGGCGTATTATGGCTACACCTTC.

This clonotype was seen repeatedly, ten times or more. This chain joins TRBV9 and TRBJ1-5; possibly TRBD1 for D (5 bases). With 0 bases removed from V and 7 bases from J, the gap between germline ends came to 14 bases. The CDR3 sequence is 15 residues long. Germline CDR1 is SGDLS and CDR2 is YYNGEE. The CDR3 nucleotides read TGTGCCAGCAGCGTAGTCCCAGGGTTATGGCAGCCCCAGCATTTT. This gives the protein CASSVVPGLWQPQHF.

As concerns this clonotype: A much larger clone sits a single nucleotide away, making a read error possible. This chain joins TRBV27 and TRBJ2-1; 9 bases are shared with TRBD1. V dropped 4 bases and J dropped 5; count of bases not matched to a gene: 6. This CDR3 is built from 15 residues. Germline V gene lookup returns CDR1 MNHEY and CDR2 SMNVEV (reference sequence). CDR3 amino acids: CASSSGTGSNNEQFF. In nucleotides, the CDR3 is TGTGCCAGCAGTTCCGGGACAGGGTCCAACAATGAGCAGTTCTTC.

This sequence joins TRBV7-9 and TRBJ2-2; TRBD1 matches 8 bases. Germline V gene lookup returns CDR1 SEHNR and CDR2 FQNEAQ (reference sequence). Losses at the gene ends were 5 bases for V and 0 bases for J; bases not matched to a gene: 5. The CDR3 loop spans 16 amino acids. CDR3 in amino acids: CASSPLDRANTGELFF. As DNA, the CDR3 is TGTGCCAGCAGCCCCTTGGACAGGGCGAACACCGGGGAGCTGTTTTTT.

This clonotype appeared a single time. This chain joins TRBV12-3 or TRBV12-4 and TRBJ1-3; D uncertain. This CDR3 spans 14 amino acids. The V gene lost 5 bases and the J gene lost 2 bases, with 10 bases spanning the gap. The CDR3 DNA sequence: TGTGCCAGCAGTCCTCCGGCGGCTGGAAACACCATATATTTT. Encoded protein: CASSPPAAGNTIYF.

About this clonotype: A much more abundant neighbour one base away suggests this may be a read error. This chain links TRBV28 with TRBJ2-5, with 11 bases that match TRBD2. The length of the CDR3 is 17 residues. Germline CDR1 is MDHEN and CDR2 is SYDVKM. CDR3 DNA: TGTGTCAGCAGTTTATTGTCACTAGCGGGGGTAGAAGAGACCCAGTACTTC. It yields the protein CVSSLLSLAGVEETQYF.

V gene TRBV19 combines with J gene TRBJ2-1; 9 nucleotides agree with TRBD1. The trim removed 5 bases at V and 7 bases at J, leaving 6 bases unmatched. The CDR3 has 14 residues. CDR1 and CDR2 from the germline V gene are LNHDA and SQIVND (reference sequence). CDR3 sequence: CASSADRGGNEQFF. In DNA, the CDR3 is TGTGCCAGTAGTGCGGACAGGGGAGGAAATGAGCAGTTCTTC.

This clonotype showed up many times. A clone one base away is much larger, so this may be a read error. The genes are TRBV7-9 and TRBJ2-1; no clear D gene. The V end lost 5 bases, the J end lost 5 bases, and 4 bases lay between the germline ends. Germline V lookup: CDR1 SEHNR, CDR2 FQNEAQ (reference sequence). This CDR3 is built from 11 residues. This CDR3 reads CASSVNNEQFF. Written as DNA, the CDR3 is TGTGCCAGCAGCGTAAACAATGAGCAGTTCTTC.

In this sample, this clonotype turned up many times. The chain has TRBV12-3 or TRBV12-4 and TRBJ2-3, with TRBD2 matching 7 bases. Trimming removed 7 bases from V and 2 bases from J; junction bases left unmatched: 9. The length of the CDR3 is 15 residues. The chain's CDR3 is CASKPGLHNTDTQYF. The CDR3 nucleotides read TGTGCCAGCAAACCGGGACTACACAACACAGATACGCAGTATTTT.

This clonotype was observed at least ten times. This chain connects TRBV28 to TRBJ2-3; 8 bases map to TRBD1. V lost 5 bases to trimming and J lost 3 bases; unmatched junction nucleotides: 10. Germline V gene data show CDR1 as MDHEN and CDR2 as SYDVKM. This CDR3 region has 16 residues. CDR3 DNA sequence: TGTGCCAGCAGTGTAACCGGGACAGGAGGAACAGATACGCAGTATTTT. This codes for CASSVTGTGGTDTQYF.

This rearrangement joins TRBV19 to TRBJ1-2, with D possibly matching TRBD1 (6 bases). Germline loops: CDR1 LNHDA, CDR2 SQIVND (reference sequence). With 4 bases removed from V and 4 bases from J, the gap between germline ends came to 16 bases. CDR3 size: 15 residues. The CDR3 reads CASSTKQGISYGYTF. CDR3 in DNA: TGTGCCAGTAGTACGAAACAGGGTATCTCCTATGGCTACACCTTC.

This clonotype has more than one count but fewer than ten. The V call is TRBV3-1, the J call TRBJ1-2; the D gene is possibly TRBD1 (5 bases). Trimming shortened V by 0 bases and J by 2 bases, and 22 bases separated the two germline ends. CDR3 size: 19 residues. From germline, CDR1 is LGHDT and CDR2 YNNKEL (reference sequence). The CDR3 protein is CASSQDSKGRANFNYGYTF. In nucleotides, the CDR3 is TGTGCCAGCAGCCAAGATTCTAAGGGCAGGGCCAATTTCAACTATGGCTACACCTTC. Full variable domain (outside the CDR3, taken from reference TRBV3-1 and TRBJ1-2): DTAVSQTPKYLVTQMGNDKSIKCEQNLGHDTMYWYKQDSKKFLKIMFSYNNKELIINETVPNRFSPKSPDKAHLNLHINSLELGDSAVYFCASSQDSKGRANFNYGYTFGSGTRLTVV.

This chain joins TRBV30 and TRBJ2-6, with D possibly being TRBD1 (6 bases). From germline, CDR1 is GTSNPN and CDR2 SVGIG (reference sequence). The CDR3 covers 17 residues. Trimming stripped 6 bases from V and 0 bases from J, with 18 bases between. The CDR3 is CACKKWTVGSGANVLTF. The CDR3 nucleotides read TGTGCCTGTAAGAAATGGACAGTCGGCTCTGGGGCCAACGTCCTGACTTTC. Drawing the rest from reference TRBV30 and TRBJ2-6, the complete variable domain is SQTIHQWPATLVQPVGSPLSLECTVEGTSNPNLYWYRQAAGRGLQLLFYSVGIGQISSEVPQNLSASRPQDRQFILSSKKLLLSDSGFYLCACKKWTVGSGANVLTFGAGSRLTVL.

The chain links TRBV14 to TRBJ2-2; D is perhaps TRBD1 or TRBD2 (5 bases each). In germline, CDR1 is SGHDN, CDR2 FVKESK. V was trimmed by 4 bases and J by 5 bases, leaving 17 bases between them. This CDR3 contains 16 residues. CDR3 nucleotides: TGTGCCAGCAGCCGGGACCCAGGGATTTGGACCGGGGAGCTGTTTTTT. It yields the protein CASSRDPGIWTGELFF.

In this sample, this clonotype turned up many times. The chain uses TRBV28 and TRBJ2-1; no reliable D call. The germline CDR1 and CDR2 sequences are MDHEN and SYDVKM. V lost 7 bases and J lost 6, with 13 bases in between. This CDR3 is 13 amino acids long. In DNA, the CDR3 is TGTGCCAGCATTCCGTCTGCCTCCAATGAGCAGTTCTTC. Translating it yields CASIPSASNEQFF.

This clonotype was picked up a small number of times. This rearrangement joins TRBV30 to TRBJ1-3; D remains unclear. Germline CDR1 GTSNPN, CDR2 SVGIG (reference sequence). Trimming took off 4 bases at V and 8 bases at J, with 18 bases between the two ends. This CDR3 is 14 amino acids long. The CDR3 is CAWTWRRPGHTIYF. In DNA form, the CDR3 reads TGTGCCTGGACTTGGCGGCGACCCGGCCACACCATATATTTT.

Ten or more counts support this clonotype. The chain links TRBV19 to TRBJ2-1; 9 bases agree with TRBD2. This CDR3 spans 14 amino acids. J was trimmed by 7 bases and V by 4 bases; bases with no gene match: 5. Germline lookup yields CDR1 LNHDA and CDR2 SQIVND (reference sequence). The CDR3 bases are TGTGCCAGTAGTAAGAGCGGGAGGCATAATGAGCAGTTCTTC. This codes for CASSKSGRHNEQFF.

This clonotype is a singleton in its sample. V usage is TRBV4-2 and J usage is TRBJ2-1, with TRBD1 as a possible D gene (5 bases). CDR3 length: 14 amino acids. Trimming pared 0 bases from V and 8 bases from J, leaving 11 bases between. The germline CDR1 and CDR2 sequences are LGHNA and YNFKEQ. Written as DNA, the CDR3 is TGTGCCAGCAGCCAAGAAGGGGCAGTGTATGAGCAGTTCTTC. This encodes CASSQEGAVYEQFF.

In this sample, this clonotype turned up many times. The chain has TRBV28 and TRBJ2-4, with D possibly being TRBD1 or TRBD2 (6 bases each). This CDR3 comprises 14 residues. Germline CDR1 is MDHEN and CDR2 is SYDVKM. Trimming removed 6 bases from V and 7 bases from J, with 16 bases in between. Here the CDR3 DNA reads TGTGCCAGCAGCGGGGGAAGGGGGTCGAACATTCAGTACTTC. This sequence encodes CASSGGRGSNIQYF.

This clonotype occurred many times. The chain uses TRBV7-9 and TRBJ1-2; tentatively, D is TRBD1 (6 bases). The V end lost 0 bases, the J end lost 7 bases, and 12 bases lay between the germline ends. CDR1 and CDR2 from the germline V gene are SEHNR and FQNEAQ (reference sequence). The CDR3 is 14 residues long. CDR3 amino acids: CASSLAGHFVGYTF. CDR3 in DNA: TGTGCCAGCAGCTTAGCGGGACACTTCGTTGGCTACACCTTC.

This clonotype was seen ten or more times. The V and J genes are TRBV10-3 and TRBJ1-1; D gene unclear. V lost 4 bases, J lost 0 bases, and 6 bases lay in between. Germline-derived CDR1 and CDR2 are ENHRY and SYGVKD. The CDR3 runs 13 residues. The CDR3 nucleotides are TGTGCCATCAGTGGGACGGTGAACACTGAAGCTTTCTTT. It specifies CAISGTVNTEAFF.

This clonotype was detected a few times. The CDR3 bases are TGTGCCAGCTCACCACGGCAGGGTAGCACCGGGGAGCTGTTTTTT. Translation: CASSPRQGSTGELFF. The chain uses TRBV18 and TRBJ2-2; D possibly corresponds to TRBD1 (5 bases). The CDR3 is 15 residues long. Germline lookup yields CDR1 KGHSH and CDR2 LQKENI. Trimming stripped 1 base from V and 4 bases from J, with 10 bases between.

This clonotype turned up a few times. V is TRBV4-1 and J is TRBJ2-3, with 9 bases lining up with TRBD2. V trimming: 1 base; J trimming: 4 bases; junction bases outside the gene matches: 9. From germline, CDR1 is MGHRA and CDR2 YSYEKL. This CDR3 spans 17 amino acids. The DNA for the CDR3 is TGCGCCAGCAGCCAAGGGGGACTAGCTTTTCTCTCAGATACGCAGTATTTT. This gives the protein CASSQGGLAFLSDTQYF.

The J gene is TRBJ2-7, the V gene TRBV6-2 or TRBV6-3; a weak D match, TRBD2 (6 bases). With 2 bases removed from V and 2 bases from J, the gap between germline ends came to 13 bases. The CDR3 is 15 residues long. Looked up from germline, CDR1 is MNHEY and CDR2 is SVGEGT. This chain's CDR3 is CASSYDPGAPYEQYF. DNA for the CDR3: TGTGCCAGCAGTTACGATCCGGGAGCTCCCTACGAGCAGTACTTC.